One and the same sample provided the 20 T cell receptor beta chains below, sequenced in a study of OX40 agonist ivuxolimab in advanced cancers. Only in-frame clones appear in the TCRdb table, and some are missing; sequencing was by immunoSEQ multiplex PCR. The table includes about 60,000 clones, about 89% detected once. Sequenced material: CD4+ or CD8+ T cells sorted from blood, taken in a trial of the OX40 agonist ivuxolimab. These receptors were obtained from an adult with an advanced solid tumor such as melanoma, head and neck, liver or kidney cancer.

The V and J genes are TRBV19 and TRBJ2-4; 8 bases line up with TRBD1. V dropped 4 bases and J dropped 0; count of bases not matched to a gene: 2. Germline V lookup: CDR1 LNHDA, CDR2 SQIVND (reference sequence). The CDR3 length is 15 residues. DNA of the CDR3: TGTGCCAGTAGTACTACAGGGGGAGCCAAAAACATTCAGTACTTC. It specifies CASSTTGGAKNIQYF. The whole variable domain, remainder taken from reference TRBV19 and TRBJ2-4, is DGGITQSPKYLFRKEGQNVTLSCEQNLNHDAMYWYRQDPGQGLRLIYYSQIVNDFQKGDIAEGYSVSREKKESFPLTVTSAQKNPTAFYLCASSTTGGAKNIQYFGAGTRLSVL.

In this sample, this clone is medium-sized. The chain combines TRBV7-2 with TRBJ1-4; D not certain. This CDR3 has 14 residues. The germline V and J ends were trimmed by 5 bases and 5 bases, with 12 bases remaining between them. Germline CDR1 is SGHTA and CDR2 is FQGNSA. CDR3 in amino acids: CASSRGLTNEKLFF. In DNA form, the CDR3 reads TGTGCCAGCAGCCGAGGATTAACGAATGAAAAACTGTTTTTT.

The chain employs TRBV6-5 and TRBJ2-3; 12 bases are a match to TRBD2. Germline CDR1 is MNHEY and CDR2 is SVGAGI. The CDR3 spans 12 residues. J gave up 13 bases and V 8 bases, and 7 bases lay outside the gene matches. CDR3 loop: CASRGLAGRKYF. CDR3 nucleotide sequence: TGTGCCAGCCGGGGACTAGCGGGTAGGAAGTATTTT.

The CDR3 nucleotides are TGTGCCAGCAGCTCGGGACTAGCGGGAAAGTACGAGCAGTACTTC. Its translation is CASSSGLAGKYEQYF. J is TRBJ2-7 and V is TRBV5-4, with 13 bases that match TRBD2. The CDR3 is made up of 15 amino acids. The V gene end was trimmed by 3 bases and the J gene end by 4 bases; junction bases not matched to a gene: 4. Germline V gene lookup returns CDR1 SGHNT and CDR2 YYREEE (reference sequence).

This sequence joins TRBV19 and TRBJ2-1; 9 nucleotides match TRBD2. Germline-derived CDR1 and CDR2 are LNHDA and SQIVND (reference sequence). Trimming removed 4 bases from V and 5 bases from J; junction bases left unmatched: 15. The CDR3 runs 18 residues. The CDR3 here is CASSTHLAGERSNNEQFF. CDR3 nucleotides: TGTGCCAGTAGTACCCATTTAGCGGGAGAGCGGAGTAACAATGAGCAGTTCTTC.

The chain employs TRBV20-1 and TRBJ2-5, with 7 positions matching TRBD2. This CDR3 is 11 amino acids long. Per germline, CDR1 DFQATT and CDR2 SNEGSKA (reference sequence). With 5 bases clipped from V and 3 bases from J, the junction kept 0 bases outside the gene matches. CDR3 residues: CSALAEETQYF. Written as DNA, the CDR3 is TGCAGTGCTCTAGCGGAAGAGACCCAGTACTTC.

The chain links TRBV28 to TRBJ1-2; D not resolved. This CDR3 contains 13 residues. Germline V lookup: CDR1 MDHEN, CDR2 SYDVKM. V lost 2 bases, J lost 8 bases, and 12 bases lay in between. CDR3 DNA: TGTGCCAGCAGTTTAAGCAGGCTCGGCGGCTACACCTTC. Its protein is CASSLSRLGGYTF.

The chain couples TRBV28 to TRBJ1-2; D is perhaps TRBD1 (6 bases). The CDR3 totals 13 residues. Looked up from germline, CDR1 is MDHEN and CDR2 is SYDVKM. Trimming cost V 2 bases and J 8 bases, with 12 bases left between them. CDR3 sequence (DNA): TGTGCCAGCAGTTTAGACAGGTCGGTCGGCTACACCTTC. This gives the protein CASSLDRSVGYTF.

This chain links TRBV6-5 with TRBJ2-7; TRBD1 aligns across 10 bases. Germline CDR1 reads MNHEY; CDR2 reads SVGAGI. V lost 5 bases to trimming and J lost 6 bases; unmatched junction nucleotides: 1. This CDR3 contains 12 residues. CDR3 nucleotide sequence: TGTGCCAGCAGTCGGACAGGGGGCGAGCAGTACTTC. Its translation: CASSRTGGEQYF.

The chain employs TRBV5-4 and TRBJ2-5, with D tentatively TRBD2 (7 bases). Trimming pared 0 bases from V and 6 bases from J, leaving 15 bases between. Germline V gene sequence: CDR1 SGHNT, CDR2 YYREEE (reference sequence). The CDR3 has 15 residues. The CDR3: CASSLAGGEVKTQYF. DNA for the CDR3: TGTGCCAGCAGCTTGGCGGGGGGCGAGGTAAAGACCCAGTACTTC. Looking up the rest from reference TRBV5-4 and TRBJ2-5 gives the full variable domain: ETGVTQSPTHLIKTRGQQVTLRCSSQSGHNTVSWYQQALGQGPQFIFQYYREEENGRGNFPPRFSGLQFPNYSSELNVNALELDDSALYLCASSLAGGEVKTQYFGPGTRLLVL.

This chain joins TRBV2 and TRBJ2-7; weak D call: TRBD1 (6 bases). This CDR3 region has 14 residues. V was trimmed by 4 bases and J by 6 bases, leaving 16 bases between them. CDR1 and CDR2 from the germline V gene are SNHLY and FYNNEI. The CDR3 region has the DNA TGTGCCAGCAGTGGAGGACAGAGTTTAGGCGAGCAGTACTTC. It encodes CASSGGQSLGEQYF.

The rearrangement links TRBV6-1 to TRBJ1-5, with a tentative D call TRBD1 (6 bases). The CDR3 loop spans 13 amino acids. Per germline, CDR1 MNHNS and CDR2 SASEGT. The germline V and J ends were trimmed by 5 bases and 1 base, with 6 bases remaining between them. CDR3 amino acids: CASSTGSNQPQHF. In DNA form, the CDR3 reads TGTGCCAGCAGTACAGGGAGCAATCAGCCCCAGCATTTT.

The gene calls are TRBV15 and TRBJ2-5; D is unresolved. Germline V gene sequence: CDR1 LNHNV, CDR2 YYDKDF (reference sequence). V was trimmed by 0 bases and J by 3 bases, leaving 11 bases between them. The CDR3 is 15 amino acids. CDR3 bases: TGTGCCACCAGCAGAGAAGAGGTGACCAAAGAGACCCAGTACTTC. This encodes CATSREEVTKETQYF.

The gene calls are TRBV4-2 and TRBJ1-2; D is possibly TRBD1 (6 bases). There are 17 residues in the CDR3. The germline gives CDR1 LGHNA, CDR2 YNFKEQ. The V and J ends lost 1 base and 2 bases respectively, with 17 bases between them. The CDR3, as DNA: TGTGCCAGCAGCCAAGTAACAGGGACGGAATTGAACTATGGCTACACCTTC. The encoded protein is CASSQVTGTELNYGYTF.

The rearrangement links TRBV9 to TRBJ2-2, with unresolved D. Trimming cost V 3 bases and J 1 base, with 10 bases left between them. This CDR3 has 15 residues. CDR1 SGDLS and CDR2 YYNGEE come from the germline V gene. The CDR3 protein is CASSESGQNTGELFF. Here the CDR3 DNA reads TGTGCCAGCAGCGAGAGTGGCCAGAACACCGGGGAGCTGTTTTTT.

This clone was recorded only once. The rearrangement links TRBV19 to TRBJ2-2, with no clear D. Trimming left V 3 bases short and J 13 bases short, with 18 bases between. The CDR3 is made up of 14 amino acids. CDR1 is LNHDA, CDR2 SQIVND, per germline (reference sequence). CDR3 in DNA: TGTGCCAGTAGTATGACAATTGACCCGGTCCCGCTGTTTTTT. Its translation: CASSMTIDPVPLFF.

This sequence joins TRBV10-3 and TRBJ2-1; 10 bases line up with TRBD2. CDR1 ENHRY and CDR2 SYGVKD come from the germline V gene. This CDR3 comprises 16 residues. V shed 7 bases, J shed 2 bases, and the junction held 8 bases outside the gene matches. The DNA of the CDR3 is TGTGCCATCAAGCCCGCCGGGACTAGCGCCTACAATGAGCAGTTCTTC. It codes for CAIKPAGTSAYNEQFF.

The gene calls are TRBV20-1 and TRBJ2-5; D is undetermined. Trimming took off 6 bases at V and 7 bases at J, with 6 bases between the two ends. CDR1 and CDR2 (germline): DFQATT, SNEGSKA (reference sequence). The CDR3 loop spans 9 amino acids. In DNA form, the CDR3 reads TGCAGTGCACCCGGGACCCAGTACTTC. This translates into CSAPGTQYF.

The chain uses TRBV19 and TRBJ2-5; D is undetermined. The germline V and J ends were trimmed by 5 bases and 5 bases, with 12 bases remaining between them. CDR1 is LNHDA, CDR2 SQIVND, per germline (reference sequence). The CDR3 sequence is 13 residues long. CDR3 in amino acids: CASSETISETQYF. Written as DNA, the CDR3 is TGTGCCAGTAGTGAAACCATCTCCGAGACCCAGTACTTC.

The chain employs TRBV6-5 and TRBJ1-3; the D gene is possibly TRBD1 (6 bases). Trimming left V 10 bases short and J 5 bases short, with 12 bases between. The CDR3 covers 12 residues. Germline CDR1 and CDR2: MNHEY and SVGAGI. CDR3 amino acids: CATRGARNTIYF. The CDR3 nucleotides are TGTGCCACGCGGGGGGCTAGAAACACCATATATTTT.